Listed here are 4 T cell receptor beta chains from one sample, sequenced in a study of blood T cell repertoires in COVID-19. Only in-frame clones appear in the TCRdb table, and some are missing; sequencing was by immunoSEQ multiplex PCR. Among 100,000 to 150,000 clones listed, 75% to 85% were seen once. Sample: peripheral blood. The receptors were sampled from a man aged 35 to 55 with active or convalescent COVID-19.

This clone came up a few times. The chain carries TRBV7-9 and TRBJ2-7, with 13 bases that match TRBD2. Germline V lookup: CDR1 SEHNR, CDR2 FQNEAQ (reference sequence). The CDR3 totals 15 residues. V shed 5 bases and J 5 bases; nucleotides not matched to a gene: 6. DNA of the CDR3: TGTGCCAGCAGCATAGGACTAGCGGGAGAAAACGAGCAGTACTTC. Its protein is CASSIGLAGENEQYF. Drawing the rest from reference TRBV7-9 and TRBJ2-7, the complete variable domain is DTGVSQNPRHKITKRGQNVTFRCDPISEHNRLYWYRQTLGQGPEFLTYFQNEAQLEKSRLLSDRFSAERPKGSFSTLEIQRTEQGDSAMYLCASSIGLAGENEQYFGPGTRLTVT.

The chain carries TRBV29-1 and TRBJ2-1; D perhaps matches TRBD2 (6 bases). CDR3 length: 14 amino acids. V was cut by 8 bases and J by 8 bases, with 22 bases left in between. In germline, CDR1 is SQVTM, CDR2 ANQGSEA. The CDR3 nucleotides are TGCAGCACCGGAGGGCTAGCCGGTTTGGATGAGCAGTTCTTC. It yields the protein CSTGGLAGLDEQFF.

This rearrangement joins TRBV7-7 to TRBJ2-1, with 11 positions matching TRBD2. Germline V gene data show CDR1 as SSHAT and CDR2 as FNYEAQ (reference sequence). The V segment lost 6 bases and the J segment 4 bases; nucleotides outside the gene matches: 5. The CDR3 totals 15 residues. The CDR3 region is CASSRTSGFYNEQFF. CDR3 DNA: TGTGCCAGCAGTAGGACTAGCGGGTTTTACAATGAGCAGTTCTTC.

V gene TRBV9 combines with J gene TRBJ1-3; D gene unclear. Trimming shortened V by 4 bases and J by 0 bases, and 11 bases separated the two germline ends. Germline loops: CDR1 SGDLS, CDR2 YYNGEE. CDR3 size: 15 residues. CDR3 nucleotides: TGTGCCAGCAGCCACTCTGGGAGCTCTGGAAACACCATATATTTT. This translates into CASSHSGSSGNTIYF.